The source of this T cell receptor beta chain is a study of cytomegalovirus exposure and HLA in healthy donors. About the study: About 85 million unique TCR sequences came from HLA-typed donors in an early release.

For this clone: What it binds is unknown.

The study's findings and limits: Later, an analysis showed that TCR beta chains associated with HLA were more clonally expanded than others that were equally common. In a later analysis, several top co-occurrence clusters appeared linked to parvovirus B19, influenza, CMV and Epstein-Barr virus.

The CDR3 totals 15 residues. Germline lookup yields CDR1 ENHRY and CDR2 SYGVKD. V lost 3 bases to trimming and J lost 1 base, with 13 bases between them. A multiplex PCR was run with 60 Vbeta primers and 13 Jbeta primers. Here immunoSEQ multiplex PCR was the method, and the copy in TCRdb shows in-frame clones only, minus some. The data hold roughly 170,000 clones, with 70% to 85% observed a single time. The V gene is TRBV10-3, the J gene TRBJ2-7; tentative D call: TRBD1 (7 bases). The sequenced material came from PBMCs. The origin of this receptor is a girl aged 2-15 years in good health and CMV-seropositive. In DNA form, the CDR3 reads TGTGCCATCAGTGAAAGGGGGGACAGTTCCTACGAGCAGTACTTC. As protein: CAISERGDSSYEQYF.